One and the same sample provided the 8 T cell receptor beta chains below, sequenced in a study of T cell responses to AZD1222 COVID-19 vaccine. Clones were sequenced by immunoSEQ multiplex PCR, and TCRdb holds only the in-frame ones, with some missing. The sample has about 79,000 clones, about 84% seen once. The sample in question was peripheral blood, obtained on day 0 of AZD1222 vaccination. Receptors originate from an adult in good health.

This rearrangement joins TRBV5-4 to TRBJ2-2, with TRBD2 matching over 8 bases. V lost 3 bases to trimming and J lost 7 bases; unmatched junction nucleotides: 8. Germline V CDR1 and CDR2: SGHNT, YYREEE (reference sequence). The CDR3 contains 15 residues. CDR3 sequence reads: CASSWTSLSGGELFF. In DNA form, the CDR3 reads TGTGCCAGCAGCTGGACTAGCCTATCCGGCGGGGAGCTGTTTTTT.

The rearrangement uses TRBV7-2 and TRBJ2-1; TRBD1 matches at 7 bases. V trimming: 2 bases; J trimming: 15 bases; junction bases outside the gene matches: 4. The CDR3 loop spans 11 amino acids. Germline CDR1 is SGHTA and CDR2 is FQGNSA. The CDR3 nucleotides are TGTGCCAGCAGCTTAAAGGGGGCCGCGTTCTTC. Protein product: CASSLKGAAFF.

This clone was counted many times. The rearrangement uses TRBV5-4 and TRBJ2-7, with TRBD1 identical over 7 bases. The CDR3 extends over 15 amino acids. Germline assignment: CDR1 SGHNT and CDR2 YYREEE (reference sequence). Trimming cost V 3 bases and J 2 bases; bases outside gene matches: 8. This chain's CDR3 is CASSSTGTVPYEQYF. In DNA, the CDR3 is TGTGCCAGCAGCTCAACCGGGACAGTGCCCTACGAGCAGTACTTC. Filled out from reference TRBV5-4 and TRBJ2-7, the complete variable domain reads ETGVTQSPTHLIKTRGQQVTLRCSSQSGHNTVSWYQQALGQGPQFIFQYYREEENGRGNFPPRFSGLQFPNYSSELNVNALELDDSALYLCASSSTGTVPYEQYFGPGTRLTVT.

In its sample, this clone was seen once. CDR3: CASKGPNYTGELFF. In DNA form, the CDR3 reads TGTGCCAGCAAAGGACCGAATTACACCGGGGAGCTGTTTTTT. V gene TRBV6-5 combines with J gene TRBJ2-2; no clear D. The CDR3 consists of 14 residues. Germline V lookup: CDR1 MNHEY, CDR2 SVGAGI. Trimming took 7 bases from V and 3 from J, leaving 12 bases between them.

The chain couples TRBV6-5 to TRBJ2-3, with 10 bases fitting TRBD2. V gave up 0 bases and J gave up 3 bases; unmatched junction bases: 3. The CDR3 extends over 16 amino acids. Germline V gene data show CDR1 as MNHEY and CDR2 as SVGAGI. The CDR3 is CASSYSGAGGTDTQYF. The CDR3 DNA is TGTGCCAGCAGTTACTCTGGAGCGGGAGGGACAGATACGCAGTATTTT.

The chain links TRBV4-1 to TRBJ1-5; no clear D. V lost 0 bases to trimming and J lost 5 bases, with 5 bases between them. The CDR3 has 13 residues. CDR1 is MGHRA, CDR2 YSYEKL, per germline. Here the CDR3 reads CASSQEDHQPQHF. In DNA, the CDR3 is TGCGCCAGCAGCCAAGAGGATCATCAGCCCCAGCATTTT.

The rearrangement joins TRBV4-1 to TRBJ2-5; weak D call: TRBD1 (6 bases). Germline V gives CDR1 MGHRA, CDR2 YSYEKL. The CDR3 sequence is 14 residues long. V gave up 2 bases and J gave up 2 bases, with 9 bases separating them. The CDR3: CASSQTGIQETQYF. The CDR3 nucleotides read TGCGCCAGCAGCCAAACAGGGATACAAGAGACCCAGTACTTC.

A single count supports this clone. The rearrangement joins TRBV7-8 to TRBJ1-4, with 8 nucleotides matching TRBD1. CDR3 length: 15 amino acids. V lost 10 bases, J lost 5 bases, and 12 bases stayed unmatched. Germline CDR1 and CDR2: SGHVS and FQNEAQ. CDR3 loop: CATRGGRDRNEKLFF. DNA of the CDR3: TGTGCCACCAGAGGGGGCCGGGACAGGAATGAAAAACTGTTTTTT.